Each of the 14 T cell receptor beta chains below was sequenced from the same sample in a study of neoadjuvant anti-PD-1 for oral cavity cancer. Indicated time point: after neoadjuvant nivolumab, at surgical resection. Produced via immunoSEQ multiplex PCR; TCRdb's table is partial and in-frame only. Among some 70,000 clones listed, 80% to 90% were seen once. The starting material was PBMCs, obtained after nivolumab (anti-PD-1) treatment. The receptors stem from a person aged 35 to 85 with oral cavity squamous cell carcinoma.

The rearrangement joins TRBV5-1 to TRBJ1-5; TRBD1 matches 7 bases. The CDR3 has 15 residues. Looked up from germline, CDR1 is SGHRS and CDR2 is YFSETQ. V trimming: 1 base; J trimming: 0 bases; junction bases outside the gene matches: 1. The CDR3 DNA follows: TGCGCCAGCAGCTTGTCAGGGGGTAGCAATCAGCCCCAGCATTTT. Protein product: CASSLSGGSNQPQHF.

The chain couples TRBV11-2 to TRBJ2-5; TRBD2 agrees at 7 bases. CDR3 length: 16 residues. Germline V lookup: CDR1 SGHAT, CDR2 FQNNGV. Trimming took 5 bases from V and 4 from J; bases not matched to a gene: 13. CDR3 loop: CASSPAGGGVSETQYF. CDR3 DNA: TGTGCCAGCAGCCCCGCTGGGGGAGGGGTATCAGAGACCCAGTACTTC.

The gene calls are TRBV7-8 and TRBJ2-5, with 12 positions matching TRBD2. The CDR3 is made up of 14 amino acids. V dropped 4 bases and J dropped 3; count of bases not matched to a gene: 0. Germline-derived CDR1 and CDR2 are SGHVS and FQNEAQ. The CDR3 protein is CASSWTSGKETQYF. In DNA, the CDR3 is TGTGCCAGCAGCTGGACTAGCGGGAAAGAGACCCAGTACTTC.

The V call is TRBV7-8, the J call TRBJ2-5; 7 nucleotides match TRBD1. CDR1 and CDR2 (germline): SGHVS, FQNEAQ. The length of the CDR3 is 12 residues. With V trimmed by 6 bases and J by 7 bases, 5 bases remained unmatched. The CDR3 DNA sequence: TGTGCCAGCAGGCCCCGGGACAGGACCCAGTACTTC. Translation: CASRPRDRTQYF.

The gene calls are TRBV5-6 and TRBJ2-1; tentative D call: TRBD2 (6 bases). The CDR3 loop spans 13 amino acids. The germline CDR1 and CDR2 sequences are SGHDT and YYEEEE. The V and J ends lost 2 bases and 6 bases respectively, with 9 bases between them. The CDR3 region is CASSFAGGNEQFF. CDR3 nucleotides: TGTGCCAGCAGCTTTGCCGGGGGCAATGAGCAGTTCTTC.

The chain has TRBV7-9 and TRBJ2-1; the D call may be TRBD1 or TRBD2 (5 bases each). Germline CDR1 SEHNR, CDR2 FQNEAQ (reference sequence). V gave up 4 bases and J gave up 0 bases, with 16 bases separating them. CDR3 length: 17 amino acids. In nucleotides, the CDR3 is TGTGCCAGCAGCTACCCAGGGACCCCCAGCTCCTACAATGAGCAGTTCTTC. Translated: CASSYPGTPSSYNEQFF.

The CDR3 region has the DNA TGTGCCAGCAGTTCGCCCTCTGGGAGGAACACTGAAGCTTTCTTT. Translated, it gives CASSSPSGRNTEAFF. The chain links TRBV7-2 to TRBJ1-1, with D uncertain. Germline lookup yields CDR1 SGHTA and CDR2 FQGNSA. There are 15 residues in the CDR3. V dropped 6 bases and J dropped 1 base, with 15 bases sitting between them.

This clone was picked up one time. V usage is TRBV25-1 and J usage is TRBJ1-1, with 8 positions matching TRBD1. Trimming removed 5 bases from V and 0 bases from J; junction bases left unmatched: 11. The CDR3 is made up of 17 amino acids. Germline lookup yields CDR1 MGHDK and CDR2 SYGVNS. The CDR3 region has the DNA TGTGCCAGCAGTCCCGACAGGGGAAGTCCCATGAACACTGAAGCTTTCTTT. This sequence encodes CASSPDRGSPMNTEAFF. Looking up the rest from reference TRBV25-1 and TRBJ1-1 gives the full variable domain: EADIYQTPRYLVIGTGKKITLECSQTMGHDKMYWYQQDPGMELHLIHYSYGVNSTEKGDLSSESTVSRIRTEHFPLTLESARPSHTSQYLCASSPDRGSPMNTEAFFGQGTRLTVV.

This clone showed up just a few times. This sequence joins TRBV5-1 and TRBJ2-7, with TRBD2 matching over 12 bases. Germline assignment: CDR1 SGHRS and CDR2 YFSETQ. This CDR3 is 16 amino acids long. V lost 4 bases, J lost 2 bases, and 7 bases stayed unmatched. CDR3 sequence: CASSPGTSGPPYEQYF. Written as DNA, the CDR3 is TGCGCCAGCAGCCCTGGGACTAGCGGGCCCCCCTACGAGCAGTACTTC.

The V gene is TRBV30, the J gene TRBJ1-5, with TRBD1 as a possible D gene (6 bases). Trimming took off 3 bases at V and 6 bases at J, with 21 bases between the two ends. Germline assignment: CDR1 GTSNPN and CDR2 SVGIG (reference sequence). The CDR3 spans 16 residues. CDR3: CAWSPMGRGGTQPQHF. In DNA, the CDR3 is TGTGCCTGGAGCCCAATGGGCAGGGGAGGAACTCAGCCCCAGCATTTT.

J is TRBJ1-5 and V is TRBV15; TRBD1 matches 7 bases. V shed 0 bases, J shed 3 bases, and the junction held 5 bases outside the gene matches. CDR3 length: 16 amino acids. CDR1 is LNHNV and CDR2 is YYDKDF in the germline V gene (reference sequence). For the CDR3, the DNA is TGTGCCACCAGCAGAGATCCTGGGACAGCCAATCAGCCCCAGCATTTT. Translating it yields CATSRDPGTANQPQHF.

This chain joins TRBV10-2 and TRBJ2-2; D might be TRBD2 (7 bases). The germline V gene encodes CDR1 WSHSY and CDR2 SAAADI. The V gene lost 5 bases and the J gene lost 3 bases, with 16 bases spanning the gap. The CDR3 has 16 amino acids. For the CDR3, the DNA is TGCGCCAGCAGTCCGGGCGGCGGGGGCGACACCGGGGAGCTGTTTTTT. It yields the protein CASSPGGGGDTGELFF.

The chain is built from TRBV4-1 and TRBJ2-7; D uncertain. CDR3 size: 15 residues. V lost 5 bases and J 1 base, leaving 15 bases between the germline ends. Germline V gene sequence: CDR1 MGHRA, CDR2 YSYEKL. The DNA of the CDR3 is TGCGCCAGCAGCTTAGCAATGGACGGTTCCTACGAGCAGTACTTC. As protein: CASSLAMDGSYEQYF.

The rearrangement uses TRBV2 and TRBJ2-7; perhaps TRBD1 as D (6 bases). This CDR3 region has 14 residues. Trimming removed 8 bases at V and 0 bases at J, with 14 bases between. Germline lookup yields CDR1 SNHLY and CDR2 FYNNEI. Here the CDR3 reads CASGRGGSSYEQYF. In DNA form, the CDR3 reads TGTGCCAGCGGTAGAGGGGGAAGCTCCTACGAGCAGTACTTC.